These 9 T cell receptor beta chains were all obtained from the same sample, sequenced in a study of control samples from healthy donors and cancer patients. Sequencing used immunoSEQ multiplex PCR; TCRdb keeps in-frame clones, though not all of them. The data show over 150,000 clones, 95% to 96% seen once. Sequenced input: blood. Every receptor here comes from a woman in her 30s in good health.

This clone was seen a single time. This rearrangement joins TRBV19 to TRBJ1-4, with 8 bases identical to TRBD1. The V gene's germline CDR1 is LNHDA and CDR2 SQIVND (reference sequence). This CDR3 has 14 amino acids. The trim removed 7 bases at V and 5 bases at J, leaving 6 bases unmatched. The DNA of the CDR3 is TGTGCCAGTAAAAGACAGGGGAGAAATGAAAAACTGTTTTTT. As protein: CASKRQGRNEKLFF. Together with reference TRBV19 and TRBJ1-4, the CDR3 gives the full variable domain: DGGITQSPKYLFRKEGQNVTLSCEQNLNHDAMYWYRQDPGQGLRLIYYSQIVNDFQKGDIAEGYSVSREKKESFPLTVTSAQKNPTAFYLCASKRQGRNEKLFFGSGTQLSVL.

The V call is TRBV7-2, the J call TRBJ1-5, with 10 bases that match TRBD1. V shed 0 bases, J shed 5 bases, and the junction held 1 base outside the gene matches. Germline V gene data show CDR1 as SGHTA and CDR2 as FQGNSA. The CDR3 sequence is 15 residues long. CDR3 nucleotide sequence: TGTGCCAGCAGCTTAGCCGGGACAGGGGATCAGCCCCAGCATTTT. Translated: CASSLAGTGDQPQHF.

The chain recombines TRBV24-1 with TRBJ2-2; D is uncertain. With 9 bases removed from V and 2 bases from J, the gap between germline ends came to 12 bases. CDR1 and CDR2 from the germline V gene are KGHDR and SFDVKD. The CDR3 covers 14 residues. The CDR3 is CATADTANTGELFF. Written as DNA, the CDR3 is TGTGCCACCGCAGACACTGCCAACACCGGGGAGCTGTTTTTT.

This clone has just one count. The V call is TRBV10-3, the J call TRBJ1-3; D is uncertain. Germline CDR1 ENHRY, CDR2 SYGVKD. The CDR3 runs 13 residues. With 5 bases removed from V and 1 base from J, the gap between germline ends came to 6 bases. Here the CDR3 DNA reads TGTGCCATCAGTACAGCTTCTGGAAACACCATATATTTT. This encodes CAISTASGNTIYF.

A note on this clone: The sample has other DNA sequences that encode this CDR3 too. The genes are TRBV28 and TRBJ2-3; D may be TRBD2 (6 bases). The CDR3 has 13 amino acids. Germline V gene data show CDR1 as MDHEN and CDR2 as SYDVKM. Trimming stripped 3 bases from V and 3 bases from J, with 7 bases between. The CDR3 nucleotides are TGTGCCAGCAGTTTGCGGGGAACAGATACGCAGTATTTT. Amino acid sequence: CASSLRGTDTQYF.

This clone was found once. The chain couples TRBV2 to TRBJ2-6; no clear D gene. CDR3 length: 15 amino acids. The V and J ends lost 6 bases and 2 bases respectively, with 11 bases between them. Germline V gives CDR1 SNHLY, CDR2 FYNNEI. CDR3 region: CASSLLVAGANVLTF. The CDR3 DNA is TGTGCCAGCAGCCTATTAGTGGCTGGGGCCAACGTCCTGACTTTC. Combining the CDR3 with reference TRBV2 and TRBJ2-6 gives the whole variable domain EPEVTQTPSHQVTQMGQEVILRCVPISNHLYFYWYRQILGQKVEFLVSFYNNEISEKSEIFDDQFSVERPDGSNFTLKIRSTKLEDSAMYFCASSLLVAGANVLTFGAGSRLTVL.

The V gene is TRBV19, the J gene TRBJ2-5; D possibly corresponds to TRBD1 (5 bases). V lost 2 bases to trimming and J lost 3 bases, with 7 bases between them. The CDR3 totals 13 residues. Germline V CDR1 and CDR2: LNHDA, SQIVND (reference sequence). The CDR3 loop is CASSISREETQYF. CDR3 DNA sequence: TGTGCCAGTAGTATAAGCAGGGAAGAGACCCAGTACTTC. The full variable domain, rest sourced from reference TRBV19 and TRBJ2-5, is DGGITQSPKYLFRKEGQNVTLSCEQNLNHDAMYWYRQDPGQGLRLIYYSQIVNDFQKGDIAEGYSVSREKKESFPLTVTSAQKNPTAFYLCASSISREETQYFGPGTRLLVL.

The chain employs TRBV20-1 and TRBJ2-3; D remains ambiguous. The V gene's germline CDR1 is DFQATT and CDR2 SNEGSKA (reference sequence). This CDR3 has 15 amino acids. V lost 3 bases and J lost 1, with 14 bases in between. CDR3 loop: CSASRLGSGTDTQYF. The CDR3 bases are TGCAGTGCTAGTCGGCTGGGCAGCGGCACAGATACGCAGTATTTT.

A few counts support this clone. The chain combines TRBV19 with TRBJ2-1; 8 bases align to TRBD2. CDR3 length equals 15 residues. Per germline, CDR1 LNHDA and CDR2 SQIVND (reference sequence). Germline trimming cut 5 bases from V and 6 bases from J; bases unmatched to any gene: 9. The CDR3 loop reads CASSSPNSGINEQFF. The CDR3 region has the DNA TGTGCCAGTAGTTCCCCCAATAGCGGGATCAATGAGCAGTTCTTC.